Reported below is one T cell receptor beta chain. V shed 4 bases and J 5 bases; nucleotides not matched to a gene: 8. This CDR3 comprises 14 residues. CDR1 is SGHTS and CDR2 is YDEGEE in the germline V gene. Sequencing was performed with immunoSEQ multiplex PCR; in TCRdb, only in-frame clones are kept and a portion is missing. The table records 100,000 or so clones, 70% to 90% of them present only once. This sample stems from a study of glioma-infiltrating T cells after dendritic cell vaccination. This rearrangement joins TRBV5-8 to TRBJ1-1; 7 nucleotides align to TRBD1. The sequences come from blood, collected before dendritic cell vaccination. This TCR derives from a human donor with glioblastoma. The CDR3 reads CASSRGGQGTEAFF. The CDR3 bases are TGTGCCAGCAGCCGAGGGGGCCAGGGGACTGAAGCTTTCTTT.